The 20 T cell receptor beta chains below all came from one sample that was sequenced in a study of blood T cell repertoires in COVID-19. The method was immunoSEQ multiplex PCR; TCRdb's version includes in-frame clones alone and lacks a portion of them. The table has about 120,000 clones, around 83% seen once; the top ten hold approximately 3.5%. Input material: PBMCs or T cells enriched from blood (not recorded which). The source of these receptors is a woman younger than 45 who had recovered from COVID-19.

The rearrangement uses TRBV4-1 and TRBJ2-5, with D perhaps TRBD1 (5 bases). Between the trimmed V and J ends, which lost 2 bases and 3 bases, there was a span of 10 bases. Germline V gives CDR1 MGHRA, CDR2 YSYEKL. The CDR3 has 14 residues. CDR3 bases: TGCGCCAGCAGCCAATTGTTCAGGGAAGAGACCCAGTACTTC. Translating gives CASSQLFREETQYF.

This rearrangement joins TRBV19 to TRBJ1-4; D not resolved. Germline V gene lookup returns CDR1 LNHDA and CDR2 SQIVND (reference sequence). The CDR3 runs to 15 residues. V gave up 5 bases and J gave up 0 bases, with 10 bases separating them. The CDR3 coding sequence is TGTGCCAGTAGTCCCTTACTACCAACTAATGAAAAACTGTTTTTT. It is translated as CASSPLLPTNEKLFF.

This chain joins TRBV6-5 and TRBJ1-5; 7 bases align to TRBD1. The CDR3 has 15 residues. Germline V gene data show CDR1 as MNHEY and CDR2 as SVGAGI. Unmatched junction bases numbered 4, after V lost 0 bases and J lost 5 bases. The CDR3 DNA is TGTGCCAGCAGTTACTCGACAGGGTCGGATCAGCCCCAGCATTTT. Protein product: CASSYSTGSDQPQHF.

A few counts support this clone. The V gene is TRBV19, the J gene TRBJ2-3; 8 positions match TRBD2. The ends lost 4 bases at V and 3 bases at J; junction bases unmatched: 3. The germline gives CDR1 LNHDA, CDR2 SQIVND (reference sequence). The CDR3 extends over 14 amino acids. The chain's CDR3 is CASSRTGGTDTQYF. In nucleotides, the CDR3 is TGTGCCAGTAGTAGGACGGGAGGGACAGATACGCAGTATTTT.

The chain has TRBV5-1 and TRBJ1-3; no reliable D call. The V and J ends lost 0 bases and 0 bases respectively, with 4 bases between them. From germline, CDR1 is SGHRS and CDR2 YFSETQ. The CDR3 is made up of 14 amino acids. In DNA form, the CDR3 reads TGCGCCAGCAGCTTGGAACACTCTGGAAACACCATATATTTT. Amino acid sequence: CASSLEHSGNTIYF.

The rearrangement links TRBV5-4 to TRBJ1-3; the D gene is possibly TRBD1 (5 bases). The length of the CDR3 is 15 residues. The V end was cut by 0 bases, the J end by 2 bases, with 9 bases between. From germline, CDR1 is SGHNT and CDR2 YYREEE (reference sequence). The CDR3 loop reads CASSLGAGAGNTIYF. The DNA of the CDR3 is TGTGCCAGCAGCTTGGGGGCGGGGGCTGGAAACACCATATATTTT. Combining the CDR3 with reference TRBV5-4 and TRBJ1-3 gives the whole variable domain ETGVTQSPTHLIKTRGQQVTLRCSSQSGHNTVSWYQQALGQGPQFIFQYYREEENGRGNFPPRFSGLQFPNYSSELNVNALELDDSALYLCASSLGAGAGNTIYFGEGSWLTVV.

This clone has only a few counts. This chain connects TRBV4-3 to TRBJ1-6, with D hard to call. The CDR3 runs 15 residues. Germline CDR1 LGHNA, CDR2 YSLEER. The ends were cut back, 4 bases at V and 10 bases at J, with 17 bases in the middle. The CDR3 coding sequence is TGCGCCAGCAGCCCCCTAAATGGGGAGGGCTCACCCCTCCACTTT. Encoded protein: CASSPLNGEGSPLHF.

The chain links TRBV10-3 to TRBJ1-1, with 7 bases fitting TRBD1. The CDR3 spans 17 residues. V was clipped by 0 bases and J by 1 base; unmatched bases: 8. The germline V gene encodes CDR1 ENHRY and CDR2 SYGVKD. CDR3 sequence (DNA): TGTGCCATCAGTGAGTCGTCAAGGGGGCTCGGGAACACTGAAGCTTTCTTT. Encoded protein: CAISESSRGLGNTEAFF.

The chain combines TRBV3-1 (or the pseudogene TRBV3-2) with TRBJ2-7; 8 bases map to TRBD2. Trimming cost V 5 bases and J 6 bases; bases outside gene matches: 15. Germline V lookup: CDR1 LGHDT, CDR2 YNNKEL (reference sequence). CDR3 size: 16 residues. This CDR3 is CASSSKMAGGASEQYF. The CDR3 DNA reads TGTGCCAGCAGCTCGAAAATGGCGGGAGGCGCCTCCGAGCAGTACTTC.

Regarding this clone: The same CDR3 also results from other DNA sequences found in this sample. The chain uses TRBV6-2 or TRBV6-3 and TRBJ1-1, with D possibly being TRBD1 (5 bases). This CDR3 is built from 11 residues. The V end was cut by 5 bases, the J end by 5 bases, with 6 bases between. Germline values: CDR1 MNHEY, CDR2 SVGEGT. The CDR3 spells CASSRGTEAFF. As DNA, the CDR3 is TGTGCCAGCAGTCGGGGGACTGAAGCTTTCTTT.

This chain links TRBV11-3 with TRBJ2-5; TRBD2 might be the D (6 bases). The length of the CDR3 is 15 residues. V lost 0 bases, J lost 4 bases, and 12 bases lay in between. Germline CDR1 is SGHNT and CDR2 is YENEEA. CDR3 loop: CASSLEPGVAETQYF. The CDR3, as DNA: TGTGCCAGCAGCTTAGAGCCGGGGGTGGCAGAGACCCAGTACTTC.

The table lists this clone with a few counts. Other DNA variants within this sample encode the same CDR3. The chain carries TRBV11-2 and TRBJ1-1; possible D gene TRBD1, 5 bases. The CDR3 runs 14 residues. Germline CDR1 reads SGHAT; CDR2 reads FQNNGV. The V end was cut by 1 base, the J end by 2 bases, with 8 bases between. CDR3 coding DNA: TGTGCCAGCAGCTTAGGCAGGGCTAACACTGAAGCTTTCTTT. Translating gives CASSLGRANTEAFF.

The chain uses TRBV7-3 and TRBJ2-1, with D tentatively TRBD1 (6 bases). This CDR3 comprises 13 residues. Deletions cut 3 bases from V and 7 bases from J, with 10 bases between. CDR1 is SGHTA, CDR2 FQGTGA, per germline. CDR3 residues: CASSLWGTNEQFF. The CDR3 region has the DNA TGTGCCAGCAGCTTGTGGGGGACAAATGAGCAGTTCTTC.

The CDR3 coding sequence is TGTGCCTGGAGTGCGGGGTTGTTAGGCAATCAGCCCCAGCATTTT. Translation: CAWSAGLLGNQPQHF. The chain joins TRBV30 to TRBJ1-5, with D hard to call. Germline CDR1 reads GTSNPN; CDR2 reads SVGIG (reference sequence). CDR3 length: 15 amino acids. V lost 1 base and J 2 bases, leaving 12 bases between the germline ends.

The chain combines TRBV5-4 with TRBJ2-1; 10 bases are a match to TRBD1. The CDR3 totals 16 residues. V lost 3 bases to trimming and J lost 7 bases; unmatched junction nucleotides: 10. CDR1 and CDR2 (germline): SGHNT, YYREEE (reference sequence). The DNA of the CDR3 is TGTGCCAGCAGCTGGGGACAGGGGATGGTGGAGAATGAGCAGTTCTTC. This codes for CASSWGQGMVENEQFF.

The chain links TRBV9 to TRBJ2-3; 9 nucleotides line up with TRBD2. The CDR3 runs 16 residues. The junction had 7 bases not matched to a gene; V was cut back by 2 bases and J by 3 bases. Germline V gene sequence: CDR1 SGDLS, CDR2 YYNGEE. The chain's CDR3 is CASSVGGRVETDTQYF. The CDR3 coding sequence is TGTGCCAGCAGCGTGGGCGGGAGGGTGGAAACAGATACGCAGTATTTT.

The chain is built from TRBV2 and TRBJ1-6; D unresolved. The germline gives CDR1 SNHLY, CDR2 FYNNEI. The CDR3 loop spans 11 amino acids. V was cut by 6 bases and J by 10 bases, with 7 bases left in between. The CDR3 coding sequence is TGTGCCAGCAGGACTCGATCACCCCTCCACTTT. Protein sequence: CASRTRSPLHF.

CDR3 region: CASSFDGRPPYEQYF. CDR3 in DNA: TGTGCCAGCAGCTTCGACGGGAGGCCCCCGTACGAGCAGTACTTC. The gene calls are TRBV5-8 and TRBJ2-7, with TRBD2 matching 7 bases. J was trimmed by 4 bases and V by 2 bases; bases with no gene match: 9. Germline CDR1 reads SGHTS; CDR2 reads YDEGEE. This CDR3 has 15 residues. The full variable domain, rest sourced from reference TRBV5-8 and TRBJ2-7, is EAGVTQSPTHLIKTRGQQATLRCSPISGHTSVYWYQQALGLGLQFLLWYDEGEERNRGNFPPRFSGRQFPNYSSELNVNALELEDSALYLCASSFDGRPPYEQYFGPGTRLTVT.

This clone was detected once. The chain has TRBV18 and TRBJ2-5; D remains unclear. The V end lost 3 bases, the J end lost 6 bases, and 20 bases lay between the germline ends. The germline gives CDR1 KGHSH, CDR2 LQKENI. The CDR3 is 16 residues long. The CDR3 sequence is CASSPGAGYGIKTQYF. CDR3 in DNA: TGTGCCAGCTCACCCGGTGCCGGGTATGGCATCAAGACCCAGTACTTC.

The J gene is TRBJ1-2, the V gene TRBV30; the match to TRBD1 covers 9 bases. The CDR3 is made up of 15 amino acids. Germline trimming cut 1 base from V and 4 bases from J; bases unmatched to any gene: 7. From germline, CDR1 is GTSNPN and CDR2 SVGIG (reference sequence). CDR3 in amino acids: CAWSAGQGRAYGYTF. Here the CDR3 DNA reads TGTGCCTGGAGTGCTGGACAGGGGAGGGCCTATGGCTACACCTTC. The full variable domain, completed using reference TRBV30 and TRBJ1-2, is SQTIHQWPATLVQPVGSPLSLECTVEGTSNPNLYWYRQAAGRGLQLLFYSVGIGQISSEVPQNLSASRPQDRQFILSSKKLLLSDSGFYLCAWSAGQGRAYGYTFGSGTRLTVV.